A single sample is the source of the 31 T cell receptor beta chains below, sequenced in a study of blood T cell repertoires in COVID-19. This table comes from immunoSEQ multiplex PCR, and its TCRdb copy is limited to in-frame clones, with some not included. The table records about 100,000 clones, 91% of them present only once. The source material was peripheral blood. All receptors derive from a man over 45 with active COVID-19.

The V call is TRBV14, the J call TRBJ2-1, with TRBD2 matching 15 bases. Trimming cost V 1 base and J 8 bases; bases outside gene matches: 3. CDR1 is SGHDN, CDR2 FVKESK, per germline. The CDR3 runs to 16 residues. The CDR3: CASSQVWTSGRDEQFF. CDR3 in DNA: TGTGCCAGCAGCCAAGTATGGACTAGCGGGAGGGATGAGCAGTTCTTC.

V and J are TRBV12-5 and TRBJ2-1, with a possible D match to TRBD1 (6 bases). Germline loops: CDR1 LGHNT, CDR2 FRNRAP. V dropped 5 bases and J dropped 15 bases, with 20 bases sitting between them. The CDR3 covers 13 residues. The DNA for the CDR3 is TGTGCTAGTGGTGCAGAACAGGGATTTAGAGCGTTCTTC. As protein: CASGAEQGFRAFF.

The V and J genes are TRBV3-1 (or the pseudogene TRBV3-2) and TRBJ2-7; TRBD2 matches 7 bases. The CDR3 is 15 residues long. V lost 0 bases and J lost 3; bases outside the gene matches: 5. Germline V gene lookup returns CDR1 LGHDT and CDR2 YNNKEL (reference sequence). CDR3: CASSQDSRGNYEQYF. The DNA for the CDR3 is TGTGCCAGCAGCCAAGATTCGCGGGGGAACTACGAGCAGTACTTC.

This chain uses TRBV19 with TRBJ1-1; weak D call: TRBD1 (5 bases). The CDR3 is 14 amino acids. CDR1 is LNHDA and CDR2 is SQIVND in the germline V gene (reference sequence). V was pared by 4 bases and J by 5 bases, with 14 bases between. The CDR3 DNA follows: TGTGCCAGTAGTACCCGGGACGGGGGGACTGAAGCTTTCTTT. As protein: CASSTRDGGTEAFF.

The chain is built from TRBV3-1 (or the pseudogene TRBV3-2) and TRBJ2-1; 10 positions agree with TRBD2. In germline, CDR1 is LGHDT, CDR2 YNNKEL (reference sequence). This CDR3 is 16 amino acids long. Unmatched junction bases numbered 3, after V lost 4 bases and J lost 0 bases. The CDR3 spells CASSRVAGGSYNEQFF. The CDR3 DNA follows: TGTGCCAGCAGCCGAGTAGCGGGAGGCTCCTACAATGAGCAGTTCTTC.

This chain links TRBV2 with TRBJ2-2; weak D call: TRBD1 (6 bases). Germline V gene data show CDR1 as SNHLY and CDR2 as FYNNEI. V was pared by 6 bases and J by 5 bases, with 13 bases between. The CDR3 consists of 14 residues. The CDR3 spells CASSLDRVTGELFF. The CDR3 DNA sequence: TGTGCCAGCAGCCTGGACAGAGTAACCGGGGAGCTGTTTTTT.

This clone was seen a single time. V usage is TRBV18 and J usage is TRBJ2-2, with TRBD1 matching over 8 bases. V shed 3 bases, J shed 3 bases, and the junction held 6 bases outside the gene matches. The germline V gene has CDR1 KGHSH and CDR2 LQKENI. The CDR3 is made up of 16 amino acids. The CDR3 region has the DNA TGTGCCAGCTCACCGGCCGGGACAGGTCACACCGGGGAGCTGTTTTTT. Its protein product is CASSPAGTGHTGELFF.

V usage is TRBV5-1 and J usage is TRBJ2-3; D is possibly TRBD2 (6 bases). This CDR3 spans 15 amino acids. Trimming removed 4 bases from V and 3 bases from J, with 15 bases in between. Germline V lookup: CDR1 SGHRS, CDR2 YFSETQ. CDR3 DNA: TGCGCCAGCAGCCACACGGGGGTTTTTACAGATACGCAGTATTTT. This gives the protein CASSHTGVFTDTQYF. The whole variable domain, filled in from reference TRBV5-1 and TRBJ2-3, reads KAGVTQTPRYLIKTRGQQVTLSCSPISGHRSVSWYQQTPGQGLQFLFEYFSETQRNKGNFPGRFSGRQFSNSRSEMNVSTLELGDSALYLCASSHTGVFTDTQYFGPGTRLTVL.

This clone was found once. This chain connects TRBV15 to TRBJ2-1; possibly TRBD1 for D (8 bases). CDR3 length: 17 residues. CDR1 LNHNV and CDR2 YYDKDF come from the germline V gene (reference sequence). V was pared by 5 bases and J by 10 bases, with 27 bases between. The CDR3 nucleotides read TGTGCCACCAGCGGAAAAGGAGCGGGACAGGCCGTCCAAGAGCAGTTCTTC. Translated: CATSGKGAGQAVQEQFF.

The J gene is TRBJ2-7, the V gene TRBV7-9, with D perhaps matching TRBD1 (6 bases). Germline assignment: CDR1 SEHNR and CDR2 FQNEAQ (reference sequence). The CDR3 runs to 15 residues. V was shortened by 4 bases and J by 5 bases, with 18 bases between the two germline ends. CDR3 in DNA: TGTGCCAGCAGCTCTGGACAGTCGCGGGCGGACGAGCAGTACTTC. Protein sequence: CASSSGQSRADEQYF.

The rearrangement joins TRBV12-5 to TRBJ2-5, with D maybe TRBD2 (6 bases). From germline, CDR1 is LGHNT and CDR2 FRNRAP. The CDR3 runs to 14 residues. The germline V and J ends were trimmed by 6 bases and 2 bases, with 13 bases remaining between them. The CDR3 spells CASGASASQETQYF. The CDR3 region has the DNA TGTGCTAGTGGAGCTAGCGCCTCTCAAGAGACCCAGTACTTC.

This clone turned up a few times. The chain is built from TRBV6-1 and TRBJ2-3, with 15 bases identical to TRBD2. Germline assignment: CDR1 MNHNS and CDR2 SASEGT. The V gene end was trimmed by 4 bases and the J gene end by 3 bases; junction bases not matched to a gene: 5. CDR3 length: 17 residues. The CDR3 DNA sequence: TGTGCCAGCAGTGGGGGGACTAGCGGGAGGTGGACAGATACGCAGTATTTT. Protein product: CASSGGTSGRWTDTQYF.

The genes are TRBV7-2 and TRBJ2-2, with D possibly matching TRBD2 (6 bases). The V end lost 4 bases, the J end lost 2 bases, and 11 bases lay between the germline ends. Germline CDR1 and CDR2: SGHTA and FQGNSA. The CDR3 is 15 residues long. DNA of the CDR3: TGTGCCAGCAGCTCTGGACTATTTAACACCGGGGAGCTGTTTTTT. As protein: CASSSGLFNTGELFF.

This rearrangement joins TRBV5-1 to TRBJ2-2; 8 nucleotides match TRBD2. Trimming removed 1 base from V and 0 bases from J; junction bases left unmatched: 2. The length of the CDR3 is 16 residues. Germline values: CDR1 SGHRS, CDR2 YFSETQ. CDR3 amino acids: CASSLIAGSNTGELFF. Written as DNA, the CDR3 is TGCGCCAGCAGCTTGATAGCGGGGTCGAACACCGGGGAGCTGTTTTTT.

The V and J genes are TRBV7-2 and TRBJ1-6; D unresolved. The CDR3 totals 17 residues. The V end lost 4 bases, the J end lost 1 base, and 14 bases lay between the germline ends. CDR1 is SGHTA and CDR2 is FQGNSA in the germline V gene. The CDR3, as DNA: TGTGCCAGCAGCTCCGAAGGGAGGAGGTCCTATAATTCACCCCTCCACTTT. Protein: CASSSEGRRSYNSPLHF.

The CDR3 protein is CASSYRRTTNYGYTF. The DNA of the CDR3 is TGTGCCAGCAGTTACAGGAGGACTACTAACTATGGCTACACCTTC. The chain joins TRBV6-5 to TRBJ1-2; no definite D call. V was clipped by 2 bases and J by 0 bases, with 10 bases between them. Germline CDR1 reads MNHEY; CDR2 reads SVGAGI. CDR3 length: 15 residues.

This clone came up a few times. The V and J genes are TRBV7-9 and TRBJ1-5, with no clear D. CDR3 length equals 13 residues. The V end was cut by 1 base, the J end by 4 bases, with 5 bases between. Germline CDR1 is SEHNR and CDR2 is FQNEAQ (reference sequence). The CDR3 sequence is CASSLGQNQPQHF. The CDR3 DNA sequence: TGTGCCAGCAGCTTAGGCCAGAATCAGCCCCAGCATTTT.

The chain employs TRBV11-1 and TRBJ2-2; 9 nucleotides line up with TRBD1. V trimming: 1 base; J trimming: 3 bases; junction bases outside the gene matches: 3. The CDR3 is 16 residues long. Per germline, CDR1 SGHAT and CDR2 FQDESV (reference sequence). The CDR3 sequence: CASSLGGTGYTGELFF. DNA for the CDR3: TGTGCCAGCAGCTTAGGTGGGACAGGGTACACCGGGGAGCTGTTTTTT.

The J gene is TRBJ2-3, the V gene TRBV11-3; 8 positions match TRBD2. Germline V CDR1 and CDR2: SGHNT, YENEEA. Trimming at V came to 7 bases and at J to 8 bases, leaving 14 bases not matched to a gene. This CDR3 has 15 residues. CDR3 nucleotide sequence: TGTGCCAGCAACGAACGGGAGGGGTTGTCAAGTACGCAGTATTTT. Its translation is CASNEREGLSSTQYF.

The J gene is TRBJ1-2, the V gene TRBV5-1; maybe TRBD1 (5 bases). Germline CDR1 is SGHRS and CDR2 is YFSETQ. Trimming cost V 0 bases and J 4 bases, with 10 bases left between them. This CDR3 has 14 residues. This CDR3 reads CASSLDAGPYGYTF. The CDR3 bases are TGCGCCAGCAGCTTGGATGCAGGGCCCTATGGCTACACCTTC.

The chain carries TRBV19 and TRBJ2-1; D might be TRBD2 (6 bases). Germline assignment: CDR1 LNHDA and CDR2 SQIVND (reference sequence). Trimming shortened V by 7 bases and J by 0 bases, and 10 bases separated the two germline ends. The CDR3 spans 14 residues. DNA of the CDR3: TGTGCCAGTACTCCCGGGAGCTCCTACAATGAGCAGTTCTTC. This gives the protein CASTPGSSYNEQFF.

This chain connects TRBV9 to TRBJ1-5, with TRBD1 matching 9 bases. CDR1 is SGDLS, CDR2 YYNGEE, per germline. V lost 4 bases, J lost 10 bases, and 12 bases stayed unmatched. This CDR3 has 15 residues. This CDR3 reads CASSFTGTGLSPQHF. In nucleotides, the CDR3 is TGTGCCAGCAGCTTTACCGGGACAGGGTTAAGCCCCCAGCATTTT.

The chain couples TRBV19 to TRBJ1-5; unclear D gene. Trimming shortened V by 6 bases and J by 1 base, and 13 bases separated the two germline ends. The CDR3 runs to 15 residues. In germline, CDR1 is LNHDA, CDR2 SQIVND (reference sequence). CDR3 DNA: TGTGCCAGTAGCCCCGGGAGGGCGAGCAATCAGCCCCAGCATTTT. Residues: CASSPGRASNQPQHF.

The genes are TRBV5-1 and TRBJ1-2; D perhaps matches TRBD1 (6 bases). This CDR3 is built from 15 residues. CDR1 SGHRS and CDR2 YFSETQ come from the germline V gene. V was shortened by 4 bases and J by 4 bases, with 17 bases between the two germline ends. CDR3 in DNA: TGCGCCAGCAGCGATACTCCCGGGACACCCTATGGCTACACCTTC. Its protein product is CASSDTPGTPYGYTF. The full variable domain, completed using reference TRBV5-1 and TRBJ1-2, is KAGVTQTPRYLIKTRGQQVTLSCSPISGHRSVSWYQQTPGQGLQFLFEYFSETQRNKGNFPGRFSGRQFSNSRSEMNVSTLELGDSALYLCASSDTPGTPYGYTFGSGTRLTVV.

On this clone itself: Its ends do not fully match the called genes, so a read error is possible. Other DNA sequences from this sample encode an identical CDR3 as well. The chain employs TRBV19 and TRBJ2-5; no reliable D call. Germline loops: CDR1 LNHDA, CDR2 SQIVND (reference sequence). The CDR3 runs 14 residues. CDR3 amino acids: CASSIPGNQETQYF. CDR3 nucleotides: TGTGCCAGTAGTATCCCAGGCAACCAAGAAACCCAGTACTTC.

This chain joins TRBV7-8 and TRBJ2-3, with 14 positions matching TRBD2. CDR1 is SGHVS and CDR2 is FQNEAQ in the germline V gene. The CDR3 length is 17 residues. The trim removed 2 bases at V and 3 bases at J, leaving 4 bases unmatched. The CDR3 region is CASSLSGTSGGTDTQYF. The CDR3 DNA is TGTGCCAGCAGCTTATCCGGGACTAGCGGGGGTACAGATACGCAGTATTTT.

This clone appeared a single time. The chain couples TRBV11-1 to TRBJ2-3; 10 nucleotides agree with TRBD2. The junction had 4 bases not matched to a gene; V was cut back by 1 base and J by 6 bases. Germline CDR1 reads SGHAT; CDR2 reads FQDESV (reference sequence). The length of the CDR3 is 15 residues. The CDR3 DNA follows: TGTGCCAGCAGCTTAGGTAGCGGGGGGAAGGATACGCAGTATTTT. Amino acids: CASSLGSGGKDTQYF.

This sequence joins TRBV6-5 and TRBJ1-2; TRBD1 aligns across 8 bases. CDR3 length: 14 amino acids. Losses at the gene ends were 6 bases for V and 7 bases for J; bases not matched to a gene: 10. The germline V gene encodes CDR1 MNHEY and CDR2 SVGAGI. CDR3 region: CASRFPGGGSGYTF. DNA of the CDR3: TGTGCCAGCAGATTTCCAGGGGGCGGATCTGGCTACACCTTC.

This clone was observed once. The chain combines TRBV24-1 with TRBJ2-3; D is possibly TRBD1 (6 bases). The CDR3 contains 16 residues. Germline V gene sequence: CDR1 KGHDR, CDR2 SFDVKD. V was clipped by 0 bases and J by 8 bases, with 17 bases between them. In DNA, the CDR3 is TGTGCCACCAGTGATTTGCGAGAGGGCCCCAGGGGTACGCAGTATTTT. This sequence encodes CATSDLREGPRGTQYF.

The V call is TRBV19, the J call TRBJ2-3; no reliable D call. Germline loops: CDR1 LNHDA, CDR2 SQIVND (reference sequence). The CDR3 has 13 residues. V lost 3 bases and J lost 5, with 9 bases in between. CDR3: CASSMVSGDTQYF. CDR3 nucleotide sequence: TGTGCCAGTAGTATGGTATCGGGAGATACGCAGTATTTT.

V usage is TRBV10-3 and J usage is TRBJ2-4; D is possibly TRBD1 (6 bases). Per germline, CDR1 ENHRY and CDR2 SYGVKD. V shed 2 bases and J shed 2 bases, with 7 bases lying between them. The CDR3 covers 14 residues. CDR3 coding DNA: TGTGCCATCAGTGAGGGGACAACCAAAAACATTCAGTACTTC. Translation gives CAISEGTTKNIQYF.